This T cell receptor (beta chain) was recorded in a study of cytomegalovirus exposure and HLA in healthy donors. Study-level findings and limits: Sequencing likely caused a cluster of highly shared sequence variants. With further analysis later on, most CMV-associated TCR beta chains appeared HLA-restricted.

Worth noting for this clone: Its specificity is not known.

The PCR contained 60 Vbeta and 13 Jbeta primers. TCRdb keeps only in-frame clones here, not all; method: immunoSEQ multiplex PCR. This sample has approximately 150,000 clones, with about four fifths found just once. Germline CDR1 SQVTM, CDR2 ANQGSEA. There are 12 residues in the CDR3. The chain couples TRBV29-1 to TRBJ2-5; D is possibly TRBD2 (5 bases). The assigned J gene may be wrong: the sequence end matches TRBJ2-7 better. Sequences were obtained from PBMCs. The TCR comes from a man over 45 in good health and CMV-seropositive. The CDR3 region is CSVEDGSYEQYF. In DNA, the CDR3 is TGCAGCGTTGAAGATGGGAGCTACGAGCAGTACTTC.